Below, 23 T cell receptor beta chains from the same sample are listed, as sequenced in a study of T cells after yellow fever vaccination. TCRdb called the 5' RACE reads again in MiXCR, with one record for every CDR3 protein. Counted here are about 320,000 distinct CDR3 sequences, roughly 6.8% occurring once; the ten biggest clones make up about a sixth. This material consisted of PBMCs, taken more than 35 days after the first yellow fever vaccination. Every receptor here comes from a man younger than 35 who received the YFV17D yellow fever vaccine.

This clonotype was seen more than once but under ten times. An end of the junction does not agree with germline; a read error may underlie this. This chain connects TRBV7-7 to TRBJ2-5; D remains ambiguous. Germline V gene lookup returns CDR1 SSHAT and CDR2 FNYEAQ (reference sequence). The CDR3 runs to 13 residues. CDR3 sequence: CASSSQLRETQYF. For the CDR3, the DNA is TGTGCTAGCAGCTCCCAACTTAGGGAGACCCAGTACTTC.

The CDR3 sequence: CASSPISSETQYF. The CDR3 bases are TGTGCCAGCAGCCCCATCAGCTCGGAGACCCAGTACTTC. The rearrangement joins TRBV7-3 to TRBJ2-5; D is unresolved. The ends were cut back, 5 bases at V and 5 bases at J, with 12 bases in the middle. CDR3 size: 13 residues. Looked up from germline, CDR1 is SGHTA and CDR2 is FQGTGA. Drawing the rest from reference TRBV7-3 and TRBJ2-5, the complete variable domain is GAGVSQTPSNKVTEKGKYVELRCDPISGHTALYWYRQSLGQGPEFLIYFQGTGAADDSGLPNDRFFAVRPEGSVSTLKIQRTERGDSAVYLCASSPISSETQYFGPGTRLLVL.

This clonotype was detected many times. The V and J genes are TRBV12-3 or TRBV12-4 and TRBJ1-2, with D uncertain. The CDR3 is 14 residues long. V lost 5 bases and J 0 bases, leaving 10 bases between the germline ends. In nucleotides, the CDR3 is TGTGCCAGCAGTCAACACGGAGCTAACTATGGCTACACCTTC. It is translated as CASSQHGANYGYTF.

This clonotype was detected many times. CDR3 in DNA: TGTGCCACCCAGGGGGCAGCCGGGGAGCTGTTTTTT. It translates to CATQGAAGELFF. The chain has TRBV19 and TRBJ2-2; the match to TRBD1 covers 8 bases. CDR1 is LNHDA and CDR2 is SQIVND in the germline V gene (reference sequence). V lost 10 bases to trimming and J lost 6 bases; unmatched junction nucleotides: 4. This CDR3 has 12 residues.

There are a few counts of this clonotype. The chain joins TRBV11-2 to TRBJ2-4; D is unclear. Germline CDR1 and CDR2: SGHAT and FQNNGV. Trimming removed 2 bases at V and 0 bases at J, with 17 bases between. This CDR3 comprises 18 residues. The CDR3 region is CASSLRPGYIVAKNIQYF. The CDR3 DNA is TGTGCCAGCAGCTTAAGGCCGGGCTATATAGTAGCCAAAAACATTCAGTACTTC.

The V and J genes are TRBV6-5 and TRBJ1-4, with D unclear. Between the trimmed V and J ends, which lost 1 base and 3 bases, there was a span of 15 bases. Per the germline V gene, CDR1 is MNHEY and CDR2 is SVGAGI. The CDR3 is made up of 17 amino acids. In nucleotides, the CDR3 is TGTGCCAGCAGTTACTTCCCGGTTGGAGGAGCTAATGAAAAACTGTTTTTT. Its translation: CASSYFPVGGANEKLFF.

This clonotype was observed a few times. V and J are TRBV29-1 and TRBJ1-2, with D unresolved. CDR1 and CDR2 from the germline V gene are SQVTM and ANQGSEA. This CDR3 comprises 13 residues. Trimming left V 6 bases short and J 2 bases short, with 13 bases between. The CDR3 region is CSVGGGPNYGYTF. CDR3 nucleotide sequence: TGCAGCGTGGGTGGAGGTCCCAACTATGGCTACACCTTC.

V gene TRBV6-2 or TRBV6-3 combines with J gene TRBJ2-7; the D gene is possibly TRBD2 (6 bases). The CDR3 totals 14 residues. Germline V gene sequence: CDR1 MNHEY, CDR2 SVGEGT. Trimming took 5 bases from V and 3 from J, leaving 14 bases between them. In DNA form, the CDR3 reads TGTGCCAGCAGTCCCCGGGGGTTGAGCTACGAGCAGTACTTC. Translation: CASSPRGLSYEQYF.

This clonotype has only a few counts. The CDR3 spells CASSLGHEQYV. The CDR3 DNA follows: TGTGCCAGCAGCTTGGGTCACGAGCAGTACGTC. V usage is TRBV5-6 and J usage is TRBJ2-7; D not certain. V lost 0 bases and J 5 bases, leaving 3 bases between the germline ends. Germline V gene lookup returns CDR1 SGHDT and CDR2 YYEEEE. The CDR3 contains 11 residues.

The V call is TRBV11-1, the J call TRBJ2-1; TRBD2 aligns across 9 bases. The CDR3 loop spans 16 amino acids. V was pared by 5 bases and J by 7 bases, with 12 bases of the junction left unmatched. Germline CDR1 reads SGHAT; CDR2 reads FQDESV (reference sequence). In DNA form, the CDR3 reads TGTGCCAGCAGCCGTAAGCGGGGGGCAGGAAGTAATGAGCAGTTCTTC. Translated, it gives CASSRKRGAGSNEQFF.

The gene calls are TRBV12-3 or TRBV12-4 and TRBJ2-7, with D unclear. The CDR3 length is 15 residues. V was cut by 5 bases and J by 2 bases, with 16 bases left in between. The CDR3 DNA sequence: TGTGCCAGCAGTCCCAGTGAGGAACTCACCTACGAGCAGTACTTC. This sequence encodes CASSPSEELTYEQYF.

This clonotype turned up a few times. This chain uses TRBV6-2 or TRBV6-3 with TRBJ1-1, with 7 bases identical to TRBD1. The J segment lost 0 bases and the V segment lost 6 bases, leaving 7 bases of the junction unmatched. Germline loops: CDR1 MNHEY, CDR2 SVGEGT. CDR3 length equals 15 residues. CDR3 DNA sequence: TGTGCCAGCAGCCCGCTGACAGGGATGAACACTGAAGCTTTCTTT. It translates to CASSPLTGMNTEAFF.

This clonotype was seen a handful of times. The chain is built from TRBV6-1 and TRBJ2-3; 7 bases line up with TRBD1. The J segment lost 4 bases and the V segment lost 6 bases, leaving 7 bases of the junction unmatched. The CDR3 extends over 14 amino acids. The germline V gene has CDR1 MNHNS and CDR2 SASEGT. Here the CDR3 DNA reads TGTGCCAGCAGGCAGGGGGTGGGCGCAGATACGCAGTATTTT. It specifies CASRQGVGADTQYF.

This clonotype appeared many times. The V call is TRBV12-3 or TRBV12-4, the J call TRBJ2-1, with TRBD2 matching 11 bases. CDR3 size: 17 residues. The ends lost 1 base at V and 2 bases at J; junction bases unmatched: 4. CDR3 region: CASSLVGLAEPYNEQFF. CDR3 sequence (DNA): TGTGCCAGCAGTTTAGTGGGACTAGCGGAGCCCTACAATGAGCAGTTCTTC.

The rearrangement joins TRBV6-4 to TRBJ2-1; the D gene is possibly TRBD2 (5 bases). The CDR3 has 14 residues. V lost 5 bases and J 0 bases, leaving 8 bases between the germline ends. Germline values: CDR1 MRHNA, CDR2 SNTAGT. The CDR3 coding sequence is TGTGCCAGCAGTAAGAGCGGCTCCTACAATGAGCAGTTCTTC. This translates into CASSKSGSYNEQFF.

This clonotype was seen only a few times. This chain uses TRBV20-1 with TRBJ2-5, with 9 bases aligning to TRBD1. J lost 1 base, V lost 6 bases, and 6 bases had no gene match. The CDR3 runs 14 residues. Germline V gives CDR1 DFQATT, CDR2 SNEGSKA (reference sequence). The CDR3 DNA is TGCAGTGCAGACAGGGGGATTGGCCAAGAGACCCAGTACTTC. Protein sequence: CSADRGIGQETQYF.

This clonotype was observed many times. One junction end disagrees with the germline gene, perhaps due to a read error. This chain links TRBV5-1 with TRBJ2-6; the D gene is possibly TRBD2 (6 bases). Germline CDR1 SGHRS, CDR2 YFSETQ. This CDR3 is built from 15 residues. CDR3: CASSPGGSGANVLTF. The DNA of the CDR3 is TGTGCCAGCAGTCCCGGAGGGTCTGGGGCCAACGTCCTGACTTTC.

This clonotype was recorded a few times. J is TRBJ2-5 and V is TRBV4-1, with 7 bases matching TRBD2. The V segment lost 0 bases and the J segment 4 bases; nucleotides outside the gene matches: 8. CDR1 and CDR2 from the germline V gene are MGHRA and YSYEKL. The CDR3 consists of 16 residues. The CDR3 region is CASSQEGGGLIETQYF. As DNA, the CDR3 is TGCGCCAGCAGCCAAGAAGGCGGGGGTTTAATAGAGACCCAGTACTTC.

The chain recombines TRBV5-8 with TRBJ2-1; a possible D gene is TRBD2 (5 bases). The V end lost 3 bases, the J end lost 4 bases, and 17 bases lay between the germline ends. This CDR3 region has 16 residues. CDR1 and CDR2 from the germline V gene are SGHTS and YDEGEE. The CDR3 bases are TGTGCCAGCAGCTCTTATGAGGGAGCACCGTACAATGAGCAGTTCTTC. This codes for CASSSYEGAPYNEQFF. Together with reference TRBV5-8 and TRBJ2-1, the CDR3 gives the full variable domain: EAGVTQSPTHLIKTRGQQATLRCSPISGHTSVYWYQQALGLGLQFLLWYDEGEERNRGNFPPRFSGRQFPNYSSELNVNALELEDSALYLCASSSYEGAPYNEQFFGPGTRLTVL.

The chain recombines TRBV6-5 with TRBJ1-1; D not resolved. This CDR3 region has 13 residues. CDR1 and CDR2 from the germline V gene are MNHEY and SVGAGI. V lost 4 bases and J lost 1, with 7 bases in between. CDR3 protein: CASSSPGNTEAFF. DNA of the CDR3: TGTGCCAGCAGTTCGCCGGGGAACACTGAAGCTTTCTTT.

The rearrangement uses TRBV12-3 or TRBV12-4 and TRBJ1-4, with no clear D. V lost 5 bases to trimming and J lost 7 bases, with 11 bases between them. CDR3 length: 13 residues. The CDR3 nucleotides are TGTGCCAGCAGTCTGAGGGAGGTTGAAAAACTGTTTTTT. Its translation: CASSLREVEKLFF.

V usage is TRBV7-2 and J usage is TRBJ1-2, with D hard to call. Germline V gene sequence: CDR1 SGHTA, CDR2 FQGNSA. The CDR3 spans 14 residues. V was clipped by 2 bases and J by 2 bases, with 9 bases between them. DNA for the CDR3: TGTGCCAGCAGCTTATCCGGGCTCAACTATGGCTACACCTTC. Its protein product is CASSLSGLNYGYTF.

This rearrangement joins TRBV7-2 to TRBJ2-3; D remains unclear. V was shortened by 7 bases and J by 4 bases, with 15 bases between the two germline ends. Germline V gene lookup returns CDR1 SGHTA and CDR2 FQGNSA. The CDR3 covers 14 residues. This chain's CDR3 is CASKGQFLPDTQYF. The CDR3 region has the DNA TGTGCCAGCAAAGGGCAGTTTCTGCCAGATACGCAGTATTTT.